This T cell receptor (beta chain) emerged from a study of blood T cell repertoires in COVID-19. The CDR3 consists of 16 residues. V lost 4 bases to trimming and J lost 2 bases; unmatched junction nucleotides: 9. Germline V lookup: CDR1 LGHNA, CDR2 YSLEER. TCRdb's table, derived via immunoSEQ multiplex PCR, lists solely in-frame clones and lacks some. The sample lists about 210,000 clones, approximately 91% occurring once. The sample consisted of peripheral blood. The V and J genes are TRBV4-3 and TRBJ2-7; 9 nucleotides align to TRBD1. The receptor's source is a man between 35 and 55 years old with acute or convalescent COVID-19. Written as DNA, the CDR3 is TGCGCCAGCAGCCCCGGACGTACAGGGGGCACCTACGAGCAGTACTTC. Translated: CASSPGRTGGTYEQYF.